A single sample is the source of the 15 T cell receptor beta chains below, sequenced in a study of shared clonotypes between healthy human individuals. Repertoires were generated with immunoSEQ multiplex PCR, while TCRdb's copy carries only in-frame clones and drops some. The table has some 1,100,000 clones, around three quarters seen once. The material sequenced was memory CD4+ T cells from PBMCs. As to subset: CD45RA-negative fraction. The receptors were sampled from a man aged 18 to 30 in good health. Some clones in this sample may be carry-over from other donors' samples.

The chain employs TRBV13 and TRBJ2-7; the D gene is possibly TRBD2 (8 bases). Germline CDR1 is PRHDT and CDR2 is FYEKMQ (reference sequence). The CDR3 is made up of 16 amino acids. V was cut by 7 bases and J by 4 bases, with 23 bases left in between. The CDR3 reads CASTRGSAGVGYEQYF. In DNA, the CDR3 is TGTGCCAGCACCAGGGGGTCAGCGGGAGTCGGGTACGAGCAGTACTTC.

J is TRBJ2-1 and V is TRBV5-6; D possibly corresponds to TRBD2 (6 bases). The germline V and J ends were trimmed by 4 bases and 5 bases, with 22 bases remaining between them. The length of the CDR3 is 17 residues. Looked up from germline, CDR1 is SGHDT and CDR2 is YYEEEE. In DNA form, the CDR3 reads TGTGCCAGCAGCATCCCCCATAGCGGAGGAACTAACAATGAGCAGTTCTTC. Protein: CASSIPHSGGTNNEQFF.

The chain combines TRBV6-5 with TRBJ2-7, with D perhaps TRBD1 (5 bases). Germline V gene sequence: CDR1 MNHEY, CDR2 SVGAGI. V was cut by 2 bases and J by 5 bases, with 16 bases left in between. This CDR3 contains 15 residues. The CDR3 DNA is TGTGCCAGCAGTTACATCGGCCAGGGAAGAAACGAGCAGTACTTC. It specifies CASSYIGQGRNEQYF.

The rearrangement joins TRBV5-1 to TRBJ2-1, with 7 bases lining up with TRBD2. CDR1 is SGHRS and CDR2 is YFSETQ in the germline V gene. With 1 base clipped from V and 8 bases from J, the junction kept 6 bases outside the gene matches. The CDR3 runs to 14 residues. The CDR3 loop is CASSLPGGWDEQFF. The DNA of the CDR3 is TGCGCCAGCAGCTTGCCGGGAGGTTGGGATGAGCAGTTCTTC.

The gene calls are TRBV5-6 and TRBJ2-7, with a tentative D call TRBD1 (5 bases). The CDR3 is 14 residues long. Looked up from germline, CDR1 is SGHDT and CDR2 is YYEEEE. Trimming pared 1 base from V and 9 bases from J, leaving 17 bases between. CDR3 nucleotides: TGTGCCAGCAGCTTGTGGGGCAGTTTTTTGGGGCAGTACTTC. Its protein is CASSLWGSFLGQYF.

To note about this clone: This CDR3 is also generated by other DNA sequences in the sample. Here the CDR3 DNA reads TGTGCCAGCAGTTTACGGACAGGGCGTTCCTACGAGCAGTACTTC. Translation: CASSLRTGRSYEQYF. The rearrangement joins TRBV28 to TRBJ2-7, with TRBD1 identical over 8 bases. From germline, CDR1 is MDHEN and CDR2 SYDVKM. Germline trimming cut 2 bases from V and 1 base from J; bases unmatched to any gene: 4. CDR3 length: 15 amino acids.

Comment on this clone: One junction end disagrees with the germline gene, perhaps due to a read error. This sequence joins TRBV5-8 and TRBJ2-5, with 7 bases that match TRBD1. Germline V gives CDR1 SGHTS, CDR2 YDEGEE. The CDR3 extends over 14 amino acids. The CDR3 coding sequence is TGTGCCGGCAGCTTGGGACAGATACAAGAGACCCAGTACTTC. It yields the protein CAGSLGQIQETQYF.

The rearrangement joins TRBV28 to TRBJ2-1; D could derive from TRBD1 or TRBD2 (5 bases each). Germline V gene sequence: CDR1 MDHEN, CDR2 SYDVKM. Trimming removed 5 bases at V and 8 bases at J, with 13 bases between. The CDR3 totals 13 residues. The CDR3 DNA reads as TGTGCCAGCAGTCAGGGAGCTCTCGATGAGCAGTTCTTC. Its protein product is CASSQGALDEQFF. The complete variable domain, with remaining parts taken from reference TRBV28 and TRBJ2-1, reads DVKVTQSSRYLVKRTGEKVFLECVQDMDHENMFWYRQDPGLGLRLIYFSYDVKMKEKGDIPEGYSVSREKKERFSLILESASTNQTSMYLCASSQGALDEQFFGPGTRLTVL.

The chain is built from TRBV5-1 and TRBJ2-5; D might be TRBD1 or TRBD2, each matching 5 bases. The V end was cut by 6 bases, the J end by 1 base, with 16 bases between. Germline V gene lookup returns CDR1 SGHRS and CDR2 YFSETQ. The CDR3 is 15 residues long. The CDR3 sequence is CASKGSGTLQETQYF. Here the CDR3 DNA reads TGCGCCAGCAAGGGGTCGGGAACGCTCCAAGAGACCCAGTACTTC.

Turning to this clone: Being one base from a much bigger clone, this may be a read error. This sequence joins TRBV7-3 and TRBJ1-1; D ambiguous. V was shortened by 5 bases and J by 0 bases, with 13 bases between the two germline ends. Looked up from germline, CDR1 is SGHTA and CDR2 is FQGTGA. CDR3 length: 15 residues. The CDR3 nucleotides are TGTGCCAGCAGCCCGGGCACGTTTTTGAACACTGAAGCTTTCTTT. This codes for CASSPGTFLNTEAFF.

The chain recombines TRBV6-1 with TRBJ1-2; no clear D. Between the trimmed V and J ends, which lost 5 bases and 8 bases, there was a span of 15 bases. The V gene's germline CDR1 is MNHNS and CDR2 SASEGT. This CDR3 has 13 residues. Here the CDR3 DNA reads TGTGCCAGCAGTTTACGTCCTACCTCGGGCTACACCTTC. Translating it yields CASSLRPTSGYTF.

The V gene is TRBV30, the J gene TRBJ2-3; maybe TRBD2 (6 bases). CDR1 is GTSNPN and CDR2 is SVGIG in the germline V gene (reference sequence). V was trimmed by 4 bases and J by 4 bases, leaving 9 bases between them. This CDR3 region has 12 residues. CDR3 in DNA: TGTGCCTGGATTCCGGGGGCAGATACGCAGTATTTT. Translation gives CAWIPGADTQYF.

The V and J genes are TRBV13 and TRBJ2-1; D might be TRBD1 (5 bases). Trimming pared 3 bases from V and 8 bases from J, leaving 14 bases between. Per the germline V gene, CDR1 is PRHDT and CDR2 is FYEKMQ (reference sequence). The CDR3 sequence is 14 residues long. The DNA for the CDR3 is TGTGCCAGCAGCTTGGTTCAGGGCTCGGATGAGCAGTTCTTC. Translation gives CASSLVQGSDEQFF.

V is TRBV2 and J is TRBJ2-3; 8 bases map to TRBD2. The CDR3 is 13 amino acids. Trimming removed 4 bases from V and 7 bases from J; junction bases left unmatched: 4. Germline CDR1 reads SNHLY; CDR2 reads FYNNEI. The DNA of the CDR3 is TGTGCCAGCAGTGCGGGAGGGAAACATACGCAGTATTTT. This gives the protein CASSAGGKHTQYF. The full variable domain, rest sourced from reference TRBV2 and TRBJ2-3, is EPEVTQTPSHQVTQMGQEVILRCVPISNHLYFYWYRQILGQKVEFLVSFYNNEISEKSEIFDDQFSVERPDGSNFTLKIRSTKLEDSAMYFCASSAGGKHTQYFGPGTRLTVL.

In its sample, this clone was seen a few times. The chain links TRBV7-9 to TRBJ2-7; tentatively, D is TRBD1 (6 bases). The CDR3 loop spans 16 amino acids. Germline V gene sequence: CDR1 SEHNR, CDR2 FQNEAQ (reference sequence). Trimming shortened V by 2 bases and J by 2 bases, and 16 bases separated the two germline ends. The CDR3 loop is CASSLSTGALTYEQYF. As DNA, the CDR3 is TGTGCCAGCAGCTTATCGACAGGAGCTTTAACCTACGAGCAGTACTTC.